Listed below are T cell receptor beta chains from one sample, sequenced in a study of blood T cell repertoires in COVID-19. Sequencing used immunoSEQ multiplex PCR; TCRdb keeps in-frame clones, though not all of them. The sample contains 150,000 or so clones, about 80% of which appear only once. Sequenced material: peripheral blood. The source is a woman aged 35 to 49 with COVID-19, enrolled during active disease. Both conserved end residues are part of each CDR3. The D gene is left open where the match is weak. Clone size is given for some rows only: seen once, a few or many times, or a class if the clone is expanded.

TGTGCCAGTAGTATAGGAGGCTCCTACGAGCAGTACTTC	CASSIGGSYEQYF	.	TRBJ2-7	.	TRBV19
TGTGCCAGCAGCTTTCACGGGAGGACTAATGAAAAACTGTTTTTT	CASSFHGRTNEKLFF	.	TRBJ1-4	.	TRBV11-1
TGTGCCAGCAGTTTAATCCTAGCGGGACCCAACGAGCAGTACTTC	CASSLILAGPNEQYF	TRBD2	TRBJ2-7	.	TRBV28
TGTGCCAGCAGCTTTGGAGTAGCGGGGGGGAACGGGGAGCTGTTTTTT	CASSFGVAGGNGELFF	TRBD2	TRBJ2-2	.	TRBV7-6
TGCGCCAGCAGCTTGGGGGGAGGTAGCGGCACCGGGGAGCTGTTTTTT	CASSLGGGSGTGELFF	.	TRBJ2-2	.	TRBV5-1
TGTGCCAGCAGCTTAGATGTTGCGGGGGGAAGCATTCAGTACTTC	CASSLDVAGGSIQYF	TRBD2	TRBJ2-4	.	TRBV11-2
TGTGCCAGCAGCCAAGGGGACTTCAGAGAGACCCAGTACTTC	CASSQGDFRETQYF	.	TRBJ2-5	.	TRBV3-1/TRBV3-2
TGTGCCAGCAGCGTAGTTGGCGGGGGTGGCTATGAGCAGTTCTTC	CASSVVGGGGYEQFF	TRBD2	TRBJ2-1	.	TRBV9
TGTGCCAGCAGCGAACCGGGACAGGCGATTGGGGAGACCCAGTACTTC	CASSEPGQAIGETQYF	TRBD1	TRBJ2-5	.	TRBV7-8
TGCGCCAGCTGCCCCGGGGGGTCCTACAATGAGCAGTTCTTC	CASCPGGSYNEQFF	TRBD2	TRBJ2-1	.	TRBV5-1
TGTGCCAGTAGTATAGGGTCCAGGGCCGATGAGCAGTTCTTC	CASSIGSRADEQFF	.	TRBJ2-1	.	TRBV19
TGTGCCAGCAAGGTGGGGGGACAGGGGTCCCTCTTGTTCTTC	CASKVGGQGSLLFF	TRBD1	TRBJ2-1	.	TRBV6-5
TGTGCCAGCAGCTTGGGGGGGGCCCCCAATCAGCCCCAGCATTTT	CASSLGGAPNQPQHF	.	TRBJ1-5	few	TRBV3-1/TRBV3-2
TGTGCCAGCAGTGACTCGCCCGGAGGGCCCACTGAAGCTTTCTTT	CASSDSPGGPTEAFF	.	TRBJ1-1	.	TRBV2
TGTGCCAGCAGCCAGACAGGCAAGGGAGGCTACACCTTC	CASSQTGKGGYTF	.	TRBJ1-2	few	TRBV7-3
TGTGCCAGCAGCCTACCTAGCGGGAAGCTGTACTTC	CASSLPSGKLYF	TRBD2	TRBJ2-7	.	TRBV28
TGTGCCAGCAAATCGGTAACCGGGGAGCTGTTTTTT	CASKSVTGELFF	.	TRBJ2-2	.	TRBV2
TGTGCCTGGAGTGCTTCGGACAGGCCGAACTATGGCTACACCTTC	CAWSASDRPNYGYTF	TRBD1	TRBJ1-2	few	TRBV30
TGTGCCAGCAGTGTTCCGTCTTCCGGTAGCTCCTACAATGAGCAGTTCTTC	CASSVPSSGSSYNEQFF	.	TRBJ2-1	.	TRBV2
TGTGCCAGCAGCCTCACAGGGGGGGCCTCTGGGGCCAACGTCCTGACTTTC	CASSLTGGASGANVLTF	.	TRBJ2-6	few	TRBV2
TGCAGTGCTAGTGAAACAGGGAATCGATATCAGCCCCAGCATTTT	CSASETGNRYQPQHF	.	TRBJ1-5	.	TRBV20-1
TGTGCCAGCAGTTCCGGGACAGGGTTTGGCTACACCTTC	CASSSGTGFGYTF	TRBD1	TRBJ1-2	.	TRBV7-9
TGTGCCAGCACCCTTATAGTATACGACAATGAGCAGTTCTTC	CASTLIVYDNEQFF	.	TRBJ2-1	once	TRBV7-2
TGCGCCAGCAGTGAGTCCTTAACAGGGTTTACCTATGGCTACACCTTC	CASSESLTGFTYGYTF	.	TRBJ1-2	.	TRBV10-2
TGTGCCAGCAGCTTGGTAGGGGGCGAGACCCAGTACTTC	CASSLVGGETQYF	TRBD1	TRBJ2-5	.	TRBV5-5
TGTGCCACCAGCCAAAGGGGCAACTACAACATTCAGTACTTC	CATSQRGNYNIQYF	.	TRBJ2-4	.	TRBV15
TGCGCCAGCAGCCCTACCCGGACTAGCGACAGAGGATTATACGAGCAGTACTTC	CASSPTRTSDRGLYEQYF	TRBD2	TRBJ2-7	few	TRBV5-1
TGTGCCAGCAGGACCGGGACATATGGCTACACCTTC	CASRTGTYGYTF	.	TRBJ1-2	.	TRBV12-3/TRBV12-4
TGTGCCAGCAGCTTACCCTGGGGGGGGGACCACGAGCAGTACTTC	CASSLPWGGDHEQYF	TRBD2	TRBJ2-7	.	TRBV7-9
TGTGCCAGCAGCTTGGCCGGGACAGGCCCTTATGGCTACACCTTC	CASSLAGTGPYGYTF	TRBD1	TRBJ1-2	.	TRBV7-9
TGTGCCTGGAGTGTACGGAGTACTGAAGCTTTCTTT	CAWSVRSTEAFF	.	TRBJ1-1	.	TRBV30
TGTGCCAGCAGCCTGACTAGCGGGAGAAACACCGGGGAGCTGTTTTTT	CASSLTSGRNTGELFF	TRBD2	TRBJ2-2	.	TRBV9
TGTGCCAGCAGCCGCAGGGTTTTGGATGGGGAGACCCAGTACTTC	CASSRRVLDGETQYF	.	TRBJ2-5	once	TRBV7-6
TGTGCCAGCAGCCGGCAGGGACTAGTGGATCCAGATACGCAGTATTTT	CASSRQGLVDPDTQYF	TRBD2	TRBJ2-3	.	TRBV7-9
TGTGCCAGCAGCTCACAGGTTGAGAACGAGCAGTACTTC	CASSSQVENEQYF	.	TRBJ2-7	.	TRBV7-8
TGTGCCAGCAGTTTGGGACTAGCGGGGGGTTTTTACAATGAGCAGTTCTTC	CASSLGLAGGFYNEQFF	TRBD2	TRBJ2-1	.	TRBV27